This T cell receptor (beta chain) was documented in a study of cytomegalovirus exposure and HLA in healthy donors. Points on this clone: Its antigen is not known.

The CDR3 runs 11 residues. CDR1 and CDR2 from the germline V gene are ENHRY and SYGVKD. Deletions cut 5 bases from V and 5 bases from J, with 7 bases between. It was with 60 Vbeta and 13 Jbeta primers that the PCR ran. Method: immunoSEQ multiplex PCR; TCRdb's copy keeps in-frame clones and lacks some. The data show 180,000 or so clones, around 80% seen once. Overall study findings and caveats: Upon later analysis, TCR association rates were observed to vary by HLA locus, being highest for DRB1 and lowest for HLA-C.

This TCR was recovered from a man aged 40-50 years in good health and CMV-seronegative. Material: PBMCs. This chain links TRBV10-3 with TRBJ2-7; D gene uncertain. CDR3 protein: CAISQLHEQYF. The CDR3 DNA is TGTGCCATCAGTCAACTTCACGAGCAGTACTTC.